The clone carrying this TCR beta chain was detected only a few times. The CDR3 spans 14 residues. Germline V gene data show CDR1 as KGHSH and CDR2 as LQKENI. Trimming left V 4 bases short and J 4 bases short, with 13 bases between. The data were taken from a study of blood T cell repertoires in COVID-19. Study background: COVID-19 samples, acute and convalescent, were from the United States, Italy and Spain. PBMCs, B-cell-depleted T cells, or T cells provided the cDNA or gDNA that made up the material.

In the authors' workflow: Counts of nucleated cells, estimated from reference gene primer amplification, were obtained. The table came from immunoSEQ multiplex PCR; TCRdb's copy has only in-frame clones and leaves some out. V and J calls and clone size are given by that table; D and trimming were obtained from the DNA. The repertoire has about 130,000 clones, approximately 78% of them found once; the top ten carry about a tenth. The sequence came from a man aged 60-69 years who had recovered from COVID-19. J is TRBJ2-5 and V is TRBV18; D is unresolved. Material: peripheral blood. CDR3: CASSLGSSGETQYF. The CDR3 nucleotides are TGTGCCAGCTCACTCGGGTCATCGGGAGAGACCCAGTACTTC.